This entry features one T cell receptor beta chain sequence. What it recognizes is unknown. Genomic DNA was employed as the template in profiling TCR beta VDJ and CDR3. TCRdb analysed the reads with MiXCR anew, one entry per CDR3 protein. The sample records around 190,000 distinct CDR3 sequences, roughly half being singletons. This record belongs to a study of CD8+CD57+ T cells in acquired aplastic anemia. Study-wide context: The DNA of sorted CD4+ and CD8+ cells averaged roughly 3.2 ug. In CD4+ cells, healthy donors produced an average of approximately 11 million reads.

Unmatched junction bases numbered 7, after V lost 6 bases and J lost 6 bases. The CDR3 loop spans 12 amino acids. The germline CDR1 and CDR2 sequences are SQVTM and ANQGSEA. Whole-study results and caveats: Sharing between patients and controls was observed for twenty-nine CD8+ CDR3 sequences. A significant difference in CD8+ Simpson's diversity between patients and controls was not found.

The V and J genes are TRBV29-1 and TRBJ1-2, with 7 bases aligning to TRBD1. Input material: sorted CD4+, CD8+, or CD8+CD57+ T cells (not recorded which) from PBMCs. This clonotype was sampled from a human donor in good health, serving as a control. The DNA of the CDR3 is TGCAGCGTCCGAACAGGGGTGGATGGCTACACCTTC. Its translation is CSVRTGVDGYTF.